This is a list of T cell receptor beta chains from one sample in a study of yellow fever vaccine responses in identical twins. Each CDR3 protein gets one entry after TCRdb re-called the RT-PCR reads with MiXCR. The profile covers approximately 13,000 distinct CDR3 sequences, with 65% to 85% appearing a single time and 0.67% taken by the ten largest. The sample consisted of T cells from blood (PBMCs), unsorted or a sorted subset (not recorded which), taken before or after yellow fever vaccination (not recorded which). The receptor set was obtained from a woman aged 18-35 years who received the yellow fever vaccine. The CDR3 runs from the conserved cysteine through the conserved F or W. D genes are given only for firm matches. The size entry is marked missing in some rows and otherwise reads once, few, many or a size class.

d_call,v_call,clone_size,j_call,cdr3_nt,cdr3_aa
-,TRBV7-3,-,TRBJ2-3,TGTGCCAGCAGCTATATCAGCTGGAGGACTAGCACAGATACGCAGTATTTT,CASSYISWRTSTDTQYF
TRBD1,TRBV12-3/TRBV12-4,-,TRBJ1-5,TGTGCCAGCAGGACAGGGTTGGATCAGCCCCAGCATTTT,CASRTGLDQPQHF
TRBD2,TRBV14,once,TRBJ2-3,TGTGCCAGCAGCCATCGGTTAGCGGGGGGCACAGATACGCAGTATTTT,CASSHRLAGGTDTQYF
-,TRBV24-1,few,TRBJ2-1,TGTGCCACCAGTGATCCCACCGCGGGTACTTACAATGAGCAGTTCTTC,CATSDPTAGTYNEQFF
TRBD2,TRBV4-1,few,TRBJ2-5,TGCGCCAGCAGCCAAGTAAGGCTAGCGGGAGGCAAAGAGACCCAGTACTTC,CASSQVRLAGGKETQYF
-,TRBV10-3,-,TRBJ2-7,TGTGCCATCAGTGAGTCGATGCGGGGCGACGAGCAGTACTTC,CAISESMRGDEQYF
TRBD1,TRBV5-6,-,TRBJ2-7,TGTGCCAGCACCCTCGGACAGGGATTTTCCTACGAGCAGTACTTC,CASTLGQGFSYEQYF
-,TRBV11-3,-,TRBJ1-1,TGTGCCAGCAGCTTAGTAATGAACACTGAAGCTTTCTTT,CASSLVMNTEAFF
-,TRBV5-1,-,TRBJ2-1,TGCGCCAGCAGCTTCTACCTAGACCCCCGTAAGGGCAATGAGCAGTTCTTC,CASSFYLDPRKGNEQFF
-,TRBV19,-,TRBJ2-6,TGTGCCAGTAGAAAACTACACTCTGTCGGGGCCAACGTCCTGACTTTC,CASRKLHSVGANVLTF
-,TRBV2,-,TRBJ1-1,TGTGCCAGCAGTCCAGACTCTGAAGCTTTCTTT,CASSPDSEAFF
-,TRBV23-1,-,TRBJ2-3,TGCGCCAGCAGTCCTCCAGAGCCTTCGAATAATGATACGCAGTATTTT,CASSPPEPSNNDTQYF
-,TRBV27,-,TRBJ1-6,TGTGCCAGCAGTCCAGGGAATTCACCCCTCCACTTT,CASSPGNSPLHF
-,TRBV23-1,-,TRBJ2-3,TGCGCCAGCAGTCAATTTCGGGACTCCGCTAGCACAGATACGCAGTATTTT,CASSQFRDSASTDTQYF
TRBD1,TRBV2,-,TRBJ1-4,TGTGCCAGCAGGGACAGGGATGAAAAACTGTTTTTT,CASRDRDEKLFF
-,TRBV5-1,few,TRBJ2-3,TGCGCCAGCAGCTTGTCTCTAGGAGGAACAGATACGCAGTATTTT,CASSLSLGGTDTQYF
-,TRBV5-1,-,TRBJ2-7,TGCGCCAGCAGCTTGGAGGGCGATCTCTACGAGCAGTACTTC,CASSLEGDLYEQYF
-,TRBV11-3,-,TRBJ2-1,TGTGCCAGCAGCTCCTACCCGATCAACAATGAGCAGTTCTTC,CASSSYPINNEQFF
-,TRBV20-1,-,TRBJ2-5,TGCAGTGCTAGGTCGGGTAGTGGAGAGACCCAGTACTTC,CSARSGSGETQYF
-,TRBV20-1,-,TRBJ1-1,TGCAGTCAACAGGGGAACACTGAAGCTTTCTTT,CSQQGNTEAFF
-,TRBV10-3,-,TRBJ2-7,TGTGCCATCAGTGAAATTCCCTCCCCCTCCTACGAGCAGTACTTC,CAISEIPSPSYEQYF
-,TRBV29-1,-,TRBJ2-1,TGCAGCGTTGGTAAGGGGATTGAGTATGAGCAGTTCTTC,CSVGKGIEYEQFF
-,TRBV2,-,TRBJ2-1,TGTGCCAGCCAGCAGGTCGGCGTGGAGTTGTTCTTC,CASQQVGVELFF
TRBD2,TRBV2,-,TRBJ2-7,TGTGCCAGCAGGGAGACTAGCGGGAGGTACGAGCAGTACTTC,CASRETSGRYEQYF
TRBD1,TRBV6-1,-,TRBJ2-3,TGTGCCAGCAGCCGGACAGGGGTGGGCACAGATACGCAGTATTTT,CASSRTGVGTDTQYF
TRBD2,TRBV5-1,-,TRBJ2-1,TGCGCCAGCAGAGCCGGGACTAGCGGATACAATGAGCAGTTCTTC,CASRAGTSGYNEQFF
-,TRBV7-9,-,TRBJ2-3,TGTGCCAGCAGTTTGGGGACTCGCCTCACAGATACGCAGTATTTT,CASSLGTRLTDTQYF
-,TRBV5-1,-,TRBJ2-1,TGCGCCAGCAGCTTGCCGGGGTACAATGAGCAGTTCTTC,CASSLPGYNEQFF
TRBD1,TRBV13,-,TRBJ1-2,TGTGCCAGCAGTGGGGACAGGGTCTATGGCTACACCTTC,CASSGDRVYGYTF
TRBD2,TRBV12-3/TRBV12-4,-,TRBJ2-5,TGTGCCAGCAGCCCAGGTCGCGGGAGACACCAAGAGACCCAGTGCTTC,CASSPGRGRHQETQCF
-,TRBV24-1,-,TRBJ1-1,TGTGCCACCAGTGATCGAGTCCAGGGAGAAGCTTTCTTT,CATSDRVQGEAFF
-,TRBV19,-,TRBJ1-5,TGTGCCAGTAAGGCAGACAATCAGCCCCAGCATTTT,CASKADNQPQHF
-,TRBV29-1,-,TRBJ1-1,TGCAGCACCCAGACAGTGAACACTGAAGCTTTCTTT,CSTQTVNTEAFF
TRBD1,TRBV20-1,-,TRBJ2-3,TGCAGTGCTTGGGAACCTGGGACAGGGCTAAATACGCAGTATTTT,CSAWEPGTGLNTQYF
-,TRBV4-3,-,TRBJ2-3,TGCGCCAGCAGCCAAGTGGACAAGCACACAGATACGCAGTATTTT,CASSQVDKHTDTQYF
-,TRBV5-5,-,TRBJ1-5,TGTGCCAGCAGCTCCCTAAATCAGCCCCAGCATTTT,CASSSLNQPQHF
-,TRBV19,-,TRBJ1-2,TGTGCCAGCCACTCGGAGAACTATGGCTACACCTTC,CASHSENYGYTF
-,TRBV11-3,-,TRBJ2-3,TGTGCCAGCAGCAAGGGACTTCAGCTCACAGATACGCAGTATTTT,CASSKGLQLTDTQYF
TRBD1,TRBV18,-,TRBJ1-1,TGTGCCAGCTCAAATTTGGGACAGGGGGCCATGTACACTGAAGCTTTCTTT,CASSNLGQGAMYTEAFF
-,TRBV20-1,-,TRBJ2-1,TGCAGTGCCCCGGTCCGCATTTGGGGAGAGCAGTTCTTC,CSAPVRIWGEQFF
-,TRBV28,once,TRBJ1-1,TGTGCCAGCAGTTTATCGGTGACTGAAGCTTTCTTT,CASSLSVTEAFF
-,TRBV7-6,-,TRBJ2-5,TGTGCCAGCAGCTCCCCCGGGACCGAACAGGAGACCCAGTACTTC,CASSSPGTEQETQYF